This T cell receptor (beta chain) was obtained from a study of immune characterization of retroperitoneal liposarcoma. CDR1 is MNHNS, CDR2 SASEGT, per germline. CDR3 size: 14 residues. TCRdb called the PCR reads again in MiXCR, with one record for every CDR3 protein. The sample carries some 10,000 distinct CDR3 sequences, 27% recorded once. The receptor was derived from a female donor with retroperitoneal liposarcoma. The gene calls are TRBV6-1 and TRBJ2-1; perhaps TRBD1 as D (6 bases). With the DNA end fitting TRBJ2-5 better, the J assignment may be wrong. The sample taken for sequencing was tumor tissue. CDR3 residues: CASRPSGDGETQYF. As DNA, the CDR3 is TGTGCCAGCAGACCTTCAGGGGATGGCGAGACCCAGTACTTC.